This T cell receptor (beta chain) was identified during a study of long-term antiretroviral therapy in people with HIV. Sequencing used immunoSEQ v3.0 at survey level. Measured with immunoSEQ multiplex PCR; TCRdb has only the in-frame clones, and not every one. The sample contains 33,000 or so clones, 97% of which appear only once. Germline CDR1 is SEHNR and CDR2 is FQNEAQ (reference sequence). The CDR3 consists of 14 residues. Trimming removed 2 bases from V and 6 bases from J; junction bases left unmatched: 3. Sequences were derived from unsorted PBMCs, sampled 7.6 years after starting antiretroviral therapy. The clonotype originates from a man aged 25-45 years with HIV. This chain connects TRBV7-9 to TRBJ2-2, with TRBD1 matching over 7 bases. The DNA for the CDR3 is TGTGCCAGCAGCTTACCGGGACAGCCCGGGGAGCTGTTTTTT. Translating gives CASSLPGQPGELFF.